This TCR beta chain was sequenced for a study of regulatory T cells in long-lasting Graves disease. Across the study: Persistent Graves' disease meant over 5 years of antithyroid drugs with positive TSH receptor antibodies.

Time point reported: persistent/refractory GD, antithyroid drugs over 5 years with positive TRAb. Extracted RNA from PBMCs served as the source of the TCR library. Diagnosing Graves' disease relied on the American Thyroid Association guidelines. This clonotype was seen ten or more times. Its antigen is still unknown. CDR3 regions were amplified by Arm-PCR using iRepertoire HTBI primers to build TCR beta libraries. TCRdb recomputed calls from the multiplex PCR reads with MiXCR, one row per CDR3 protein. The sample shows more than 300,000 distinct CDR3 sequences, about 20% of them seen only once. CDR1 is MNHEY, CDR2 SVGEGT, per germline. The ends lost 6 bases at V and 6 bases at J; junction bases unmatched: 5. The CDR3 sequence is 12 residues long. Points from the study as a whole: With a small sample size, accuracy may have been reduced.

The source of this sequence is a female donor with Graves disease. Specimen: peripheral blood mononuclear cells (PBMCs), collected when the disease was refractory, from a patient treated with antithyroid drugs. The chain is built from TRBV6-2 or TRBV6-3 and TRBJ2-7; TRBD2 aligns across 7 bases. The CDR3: CASRPTGGEQYF. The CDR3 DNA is TGTGCCAGCAGACCTACGGGAGGCGAGCAGTACTTC.